These T cell receptor beta chains were read from a single sample in a study of cytomegalovirus exposure and HLA in healthy donors. TCRdb's copy holds only in-frame clones and misses some; the assay was immunoSEQ multiplex PCR. The data show around 150,000 clones, roughly 89% seen once. The sequenced material came from PBMCs. These TCRs come from a woman between 18 and 29 years old in good health and CMV-seropositive. Each CDR3 is given with its conserved first and last residue. Each record gives: D gene, CDR3 length, clone size, V gene, J gene, CDR3 DNA, CDR3 protein. The D gene is left open where the match is weak. Expanded clones are given a class, and other clones once, few, many or no size at all.

d_call: NA; cdr3_length: 10; clone_size: NA; v_call: TRBV6-5; j_call: TRBJ1-3; cdr3_nt: TGTGCCACCGGGAGGGACACCATATATTTT; cdr3_aa: CATGRDTIYF
d_call: NA; cdr3_length: 17; clone_size: NA; v_call: TRBV1; j_call: TRBJ1-5; cdr3_nt: TGCACCAGCAGCCAAACTGGACAGGTATTTAGCAATCAGCCCCAGCATTTT; cdr3_aa: CTSSQTGQVFSNQPQHF
d_call: NA; cdr3_length: 14; clone_size: NA; v_call: TRBV6-4; j_call: TRBJ1-2; cdr3_nt: TGTGCCAGCAGTCCCGGGAGGGGACTCTATGGCTACACCTTC; cdr3_aa: CASSPGRGLYGYTF
d_call: NA; cdr3_length: 14; clone_size: NA; v_call: TRBV5-8; j_call: TRBJ1-1; cdr3_nt: TGTGCCAGCAGCTTGACCCCAGTTATGTCTGAAGCTTTCTTT; cdr3_aa: CASSLTPVMSEAFF
d_call: TRBD1; cdr3_length: 14; clone_size: NA; v_call: TRBV7-6; j_call: TRBJ1-1; cdr3_nt: TGTGCCAGCAGCTCGACAGGGGCCAACACTGAAGCTTTCTTT; cdr3_aa: CASSSTGANTEAFF
d_call: TRBD1; cdr3_length: 13; clone_size: NA; v_call: TRBV6-1; j_call: TRBJ2-7; cdr3_nt: TGTGCCAGCAGTCGGGACAGGGCTTACGAGCAGTACTTC; cdr3_aa: CASSRDRAYEQYF
d_call: NA; cdr3_length: 14; clone_size: NA; v_call: TRBV13; j_call: TRBJ2-1; cdr3_nt: TGTGCCAGCAGCTTAAGGTCAGGCAACAATGAGCAGTTCTTC; cdr3_aa: CASSLRSGNNEQFF
d_call: NA; cdr3_length: 11; clone_size: NA; v_call: TRBV29-1; j_call: TRBJ2-7; cdr3_nt: TGCAGCGTGACGTCTCAGGACGAGCAGTACTTC; cdr3_aa: CSVTSQDEQYF
d_call: NA; cdr3_length: 16; clone_size: few; v_call: TRBV7-6; j_call: TRBJ2-1; cdr3_nt: TGTGCCAGCAGCTTAGCGGGGCGGAGCTCCTACAATGAGCAGTTCTTC; cdr3_aa: CASSLAGRSSYNEQFF
d_call: TRBD2; cdr3_length: 19; clone_size: NA; v_call: TRBV4-3; j_call: TRBJ2-2; cdr3_nt: TGCGCCAGCAGCCCATGGGGACTAGCGGGCCAGGAGGGTGGCGGGGAGCTGTTTTTT; cdr3_aa: CASSPWGLAGQEGGGELFF
d_call: NA; cdr3_length: 12; clone_size: NA; v_call: TRBV5-1; j_call: TRBJ1-2; cdr3_nt: TGCGCCAGCAGTCCTAACAGCTATGGCTACACCTTC; cdr3_aa: CASSPNSYGYTF
d_call: NA; cdr3_length: 15; clone_size: few; v_call: TRBV5-8; j_call: TRBJ2-1; cdr3_nt: TGTGCCAGCAGCTTGGCCGCGAGGCCCCTCAATGAGCAGTTCTTC; cdr3_aa: CASSLAARPLNEQFF
d_call: TRBD2; cdr3_length: 19; clone_size: few; v_call: TRBV4-2; j_call: TRBJ2-1; cdr3_nt: TGTGCCAGCAGCCAAGATGTGGCTAGCGGGGGGAGCTCCTACAATGAGCAGTTCTTC; cdr3_aa: CASSQDVASGGSSYNEQFF
d_call: TRBD2; cdr3_length: 16; clone_size: once; v_call: TRBV4-1; j_call: TRBJ2-1; cdr3_nt: TGCGCCAGCAGCTCGCTAGCGGGAGATGATTACAATGAGCAGTTCTTC; cdr3_aa: CASSSLAGDDYNEQFF
d_call: TRBD1; cdr3_length: 14; clone_size: NA; v_call: TRBV2; j_call: TRBJ1-2; cdr3_nt: TGTGCCAGCAACCGGGACAGGGAATTCTATGGCTACACCTTC; cdr3_aa: CASNRDREFYGYTF
d_call: NA; cdr3_length: 14; clone_size: NA; v_call: TRBV29-1; j_call: TRBJ2-7; cdr3_nt: TGCAGCGTTGAATTCTCAGGGCTAGCGCAAGAGCAGTACTTC; cdr3_aa: CSVEFSGLAQEQYF
d_call: TRBD1; cdr3_length: 14; clone_size: once; v_call: TRBV5-4; j_call: TRBJ1-2; cdr3_nt: TGTGCCAGCAGTGGGGACAGGGGGCTGGGTGGCTACACCTTC; cdr3_aa: CASSGDRGLGGYTF
d_call: TRBD2; cdr3_length: 15; clone_size: NA; v_call: TRBV14; j_call: TRBJ2-7; cdr3_nt: TGTGCCAGCAGCCGCGCACTAGCGGGGGTCTACGAGCAGTACTTC; cdr3_aa: CASSRALAGVYEQYF
d_call: TRBD2; cdr3_length: 18; clone_size: NA; v_call: TRBV7-9; j_call: TRBJ2-7; cdr3_nt: TGTGCCAGCAGCTTCTCCGGGACTAGCGGGAGAAACCTCTACGAGCAGTACTTC; cdr3_aa: CASSFSGTSGRNLYEQYF
d_call: NA; cdr3_length: 16; clone_size: few; v_call: TRBV7-3; j_call: TRBJ2-1; cdr3_nt: TGTGCCAGCAGCACCATTCCTAGCGCTGCCTACAATGAGCAGTTCTTC; cdr3_aa: CASSTIPSAAYNEQFF
d_call: TRBD2; cdr3_length: 15; clone_size: NA; v_call: TRBV6-5; j_call: TRBJ2-1; cdr3_nt: TGTGCCAGCAGTAAACTAGCGGGATCCCACAATGAGCAGTTCTTC; cdr3_aa: CASSKLAGSHNEQFF
d_call: NA; cdr3_length: 14; clone_size: once; v_call: TRBV7-6; j_call: TRBJ2-7; cdr3_nt: TGTGCCAGCAGCTGGTCGGCTAGCGCGAAAGAGCAGTACTTC; cdr3_aa: CASSWSASAKEQYF
d_call: TRBD1; cdr3_length: 14; clone_size: once; v_call: TRBV6-5; j_call: TRBJ1-5; cdr3_nt: TGTGCCAGCAGGCACCCGGGACAGCATCAGCCCCAGCATTTT; cdr3_aa: CASRHPGQHQPQHF
d_call: NA; cdr3_length: 13; clone_size: NA; v_call: TRBV27; j_call: TRBJ2-1; cdr3_nt: TGTGCCAGCAGTTTAGAGGCCTCCAATGAGCAGTTCTTC; cdr3_aa: CASSLEASNEQFF
d_call: NA; cdr3_length: 14; clone_size: NA; v_call: TRBV28; j_call: TRBJ2-7; cdr3_nt: TGTGCCAGCAGTTTAAGTCCGAGCTCCTACGAGCAGTACTTC; cdr3_aa: CASSLSPSSYEQYF
d_call: TRBD1; cdr3_length: 14; clone_size: NA; v_call: TRBV7-9; j_call: TRBJ2-7; cdr3_nt: TGTGCCAGCAGCTCCGGACAGGGCCCATACGAGCAGTACTTC; cdr3_aa: CASSSGQGPYEQYF
d_call: NA; cdr3_length: 11; clone_size: NA; v_call: TRBV20-1; j_call: TRBJ2-3; cdr3_nt: TGCAGTGCTAGAGTAGCTGATACGCAGTATTTT; cdr3_aa: CSARVADTQYF
d_call: NA; cdr3_length: 15; clone_size: NA; v_call: TRBV9; j_call: TRBJ2-7; cdr3_nt: TGTGCCAGCAGCGTAGTTGGCGGGGCCTCCTACGAGCAGTACTTC; cdr3_aa: CASSVVGGASYEQYF
d_call: TRBD1; cdr3_length: 16; clone_size: NA; v_call: TRBV29-1; j_call: TRBJ1-3; cdr3_nt: TGCAGCGTTGTAAGAAAGGGGGCATCGACTGGAAACACCATATATTTT; cdr3_aa: CSVVRKGASTGNTIYF
d_call: NA; cdr3_length: 15; clone_size: NA; v_call: TRBV2; j_call: TRBJ2-7; cdr3_nt: TGTGCCAGCAGTGTGGCGGGGGCGATTTACTACGAGCAGTACTTC; cdr3_aa: CASSVAGAIYYEQYF
d_call: TRBD1; cdr3_length: 15; clone_size: NA; v_call: TRBV11-2; j_call: TRBJ2-7; cdr3_nt: TGTGCCAGCAGTAAACAGGGGGTGCCAGACTACGAGCAGTACTTC; cdr3_aa: CASSKQGVPDYEQYF
d_call: NA; cdr3_length: 13; clone_size: NA; v_call: TRBV11-2; j_call: TRBJ2-5; cdr3_nt: TGTGCCAGCAGCTTTAACGGGAGAGAGACCCAGTACTTC; cdr3_aa: CASSFNGRETQYF
d_call: NA; cdr3_length: 12; clone_size: NA; v_call: TRBV7-9; j_call: TRBJ2-3; cdr3_nt: TGTGCCAGCAGCATAAGCACAGATACGCAGTATTTT; cdr3_aa: CASSISTDTQYF
d_call: NA; cdr3_length: 15; clone_size: NA; v_call: TRBV5-1; j_call: TRBJ2-7; cdr3_nt: TGCGCCAGCAGCTTGGGGTACAGTCTCTCTTACGAGCAGTACTTC; cdr3_aa: CASSLGYSLSYEQYF
d_call: NA; cdr3_length: 11; clone_size: NA; v_call: TRBV11-2; j_call: TRBJ2-7; cdr3_nt: TGTGCCAGCAGCTTAGGGCCAGGGCAGTACTTC; cdr3_aa: CASSLGPGQYF
d_call: NA; cdr3_length: 15; clone_size: NA; v_call: TRBV9; j_call: TRBJ2-2; cdr3_nt: TGTGCCAGCAGCGATCGAGGAGCGAACACCGGGGAGCTGTTTTTT; cdr3_aa: CASSDRGANTGELFF
d_call: TRBD1; cdr3_length: 17; clone_size: NA; v_call: TRBV28; j_call: TRBJ1-1; cdr3_nt: TGTGCCAGCAGTTTATCCGGATTACAGGGGGTGGCGGGTGAAGCTTTCTTT; cdr3_aa: CASSLSGLQGVAGEAFF
d_call: NA; cdr3_length: 13; clone_size: NA; v_call: TRBV6-6; j_call: TRBJ1-4; cdr3_nt: TGTGCCAGCACTCTTACAGCGGGCGAAAAACTGTTTTTT; cdr3_aa: CASTLTAGEKLFF
d_call: TRBD2; cdr3_length: 17; clone_size: once; v_call: TRBV6-1; j_call: TRBJ2-7; cdr3_nt: TGTGCCAGCAGTGATGGCCGGACTAGCGGGAGGGCCTACGAGCAGTACTTC; cdr3_aa: CASSDGRTSGRAYEQYF
d_call: NA; cdr3_length: 15; clone_size: NA; v_call: TRBV9; j_call: TRBJ1-5; cdr3_nt: TGTGCCAGCAGCCCCGGGGGAAGTAGCAATCAGCCCCAGCATTTT; cdr3_aa: CASSPGGSSNQPQHF
d_call: TRBD1; cdr3_length: 16; clone_size: NA; v_call: TRBV2; j_call: TRBJ2-1; cdr3_nt: TGTGCCAGCAGTGAAGGTCTGGGACAGGGGACAAATGAGCAGTTCTTC; cdr3_aa: CASSEGLGQGTNEQFF
d_call: TRBD2; cdr3_length: 16; clone_size: NA; v_call: TRBV12-5; j_call: TRBJ2-7; cdr3_nt: TGTGCTAGTGTTCGAAGCACAGGCGGACTAGTCGCCGAGCAGTACTTC; cdr3_aa: CASVRSTGGLVAEQYF
d_call: TRBD1; cdr3_length: 14; clone_size: NA; v_call: TRBV27; j_call: TRBJ2-5; cdr3_nt: TGTGCCAGCAGCCACCAGGGGGCTAGGGAGACCCAGTACTTC; cdr3_aa: CASSHQGARETQYF
d_call: TRBD1; cdr3_length: 14; clone_size: NA; v_call: TRBV19; j_call: TRBJ2-7; cdr3_nt: TGTGCCAGTAGTGTCACAGGGGGGAGATACGAGCAGTACTTC; cdr3_aa: CASSVTGGRYEQYF
d_call: NA; cdr3_length: 12; clone_size: NA; v_call: TRBV15; j_call: TRBJ2-4; cdr3_nt: TGTGCCACCTCCCACCCGGGAGACATTCAGTACTTC; cdr3_aa: CATSHPGDIQYF
d_call: TRBD1; cdr3_length: 14; clone_size: NA; v_call: TRBV13; j_call: TRBJ1-1; cdr3_nt: TGTGCCAGCAGCTCGAGACGGACAGGCTCTGAAGCTTTCTTT; cdr3_aa: CASSSRRTGSEAFF
d_call: NA; cdr3_length: 13; clone_size: few; v_call: TRBV11-3; j_call: TRBJ1-2; cdr3_nt: TGTGCCAGCAGCCCCTCCGTGGGGGGTGGCTACACCTTC; cdr3_aa: CASSPSVGGGYTF
d_call: NA; cdr3_length: 14; clone_size: NA; v_call: TRBV27; j_call: TRBJ2-5; cdr3_nt: TGTGCCAGCAGTTTATCGCGCGGACAAGAGACCCAGTACTTC; cdr3_aa: CASSLSRGQETQYF
d_call: NA; cdr3_length: 12; clone_size: few; v_call: TRBV9; j_call: TRBJ2-1; cdr3_nt: TGTGCCAGCAGCCGTAGTCAGGATGAGCAGTTCTTC; cdr3_aa: CASSRSQDEQFF
d_call: NA; cdr3_length: 15; clone_size: few; v_call: TRBV28; j_call: TRBJ2-7; cdr3_nt: TGTGCCAGCAGGGCCGGGGGGCCCTCCTCCTACGAGCAGTACTTC; cdr3_aa: CASRAGGPSSYEQYF
d_call: TRBD1; cdr3_length: 15; clone_size: NA; v_call: TRBV4-1; j_call: TRBJ2-7; cdr3_nt: TGCGCCAGCAGCCAACCCCGGGACAGGTCGCGGGAGCAGTACTTC; cdr3_aa: CASSQPRDRSREQYF